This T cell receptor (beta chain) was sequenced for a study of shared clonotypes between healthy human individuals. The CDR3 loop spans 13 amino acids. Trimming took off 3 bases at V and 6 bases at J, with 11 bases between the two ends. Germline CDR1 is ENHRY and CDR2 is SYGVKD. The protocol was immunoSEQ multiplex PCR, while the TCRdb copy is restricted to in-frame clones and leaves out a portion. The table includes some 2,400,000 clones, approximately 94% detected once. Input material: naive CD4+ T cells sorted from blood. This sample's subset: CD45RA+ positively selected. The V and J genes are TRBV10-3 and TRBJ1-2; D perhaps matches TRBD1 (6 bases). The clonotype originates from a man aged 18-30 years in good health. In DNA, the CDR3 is TGTGCCATCAGTGACCGGGACAACGATGGCTACACCTTC. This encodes CAISDRDNDGYTF.